This is a list of T cell receptor beta chains from one sample in a study of blood T cell repertoires in COVID-19. Assay: immunoSEQ multiplex PCR; the TCRdb copy retains only in-frame clones and omits some. The table shows over 45,000 clones, with approximately 91% occurring only once. The specimen sequenced was peripheral blood. Receptors were obtained from an older woman with active COVID-19. The conserved cysteine and the conserved F or W are not part of the CDR3 here. The D gene is left open where the match is weak.

V,J,D,CDR3
TRBV3-1/TRBV3-2,TRBJ1-2,-,ASSPDSYYGYT
TRBV29-1,TRBJ2-5,-,STRSGGPTRETQY
TRBV6-5,TRBJ2-2,-,ASGLGAQSGELF
TRBV18,TRBJ1-1,TRBD1,ASSKGSGTGGVGTEAF
TRBV5-1,TRBJ2-2,TRBD2,ASNSGAPSFTGELF
TRBV7-2,TRBJ2-1,-,ASSLGGGAYNEQF
TRBV28,TRBJ1-5,TRBD1,ASILAGQMYQPQH
TRBV11-2,TRBJ2-5,TRBD1,ASSSRQGIQETQY
TRBV3-1/TRBV3-2,TRBJ1-2,-,ASSQDTGPANYGYT
TRBV4-2,TRBJ2-3,-,ASSGGGQGTDTQY
TRBV5-1,TRBJ2-2,TRBD1,ASSVITGVPGELF
TRBV6-4,TRBJ2-3,TRBD2,ASSGSGGADTQY
TRBV9,TRBJ1-2,-,ASSAGGLEGYT
TRBV10-1,TRBJ1-5,-,ASSEGPRQPQH
TRBV4-1,TRBJ1-4,-,ASSQEGTSIGKLF
TRBV12-3/TRBV12-4,TRBJ2-1,-,ASRPIGNEQF
TRBV11-2,TRBJ1-4,-,ASSSRQATNEKLF
TRBV3-1/TRBV3-2,TRBJ1-4,-,ASSHAPRPGNEKLF
TRBV4-2,TRBJ1-5,TRBD1,ASSPSDRASQPQH
TRBV12-3/TRBV12-4,TRBJ2-7,-,ASSLQSAYEQY
TRBV11-2,TRBJ2-1,-,ASSPPGVGEQF
TRBV7-2,TRBJ1-1,TRBD1,ASSLDRGRRTEAF
TRBV7-3,TRBJ2-5,TRBD1,ASSTDRGRETQY
TRBV6-4,TRBJ2-2,TRBD1,ASSRQGASTGELF
TRBV9,TRBJ2-1,TRBD2,ASSPSGVAYNEQF
TRBV5-6,TRBJ2-7,-,ASSDYRDTYEQY
TRBV27,TRBJ1-2,-,ASSLRGHPVGYT
TRBV18,TRBJ2-3,TRBD2,ASSQGLAGGTDTQY
TRBV5-1,TRBJ1-1,-,ASSLWQDYTEAF
TRBV18,TRBJ1-2,-,ASSPSGDGYT
TRBV15,TRBJ2-4,TRBD1,ATSRDRGQGRILY
TRBV29-1,TRBJ1-4,-,SAREQAGEKLF
TRBV7-9,TRBJ1-2,-,ASSLLRGNYGYT
TRBV19,TRBJ2-3,TRBD2,ASSPRGLAGGGRTDTQY
TRBV6-9,TRBJ2-7,-,ASSWTDRYEQY
TRBV19,TRBJ1-2,-,ASSMREGYGYT
TRBV7-9,TRBJ2-3,TRBD2,ASSDSGGAWDTQY
TRBV7-8,TRBJ2-3,TRBD2,ASRPGLAGRPHTQY
TRBV9,TRBJ2-2,TRBD2,ASSELAGGMTGELF
TRBV6-5,TRBJ2-7,TRBD2,ASSLPGLGGEQY
TRBV5-1,TRBJ1-2,-,ASSPEGGRFSGYT
TRBV9,TRBJ2-6,-,ASSVVGAGANVLT
TRBV7-9,TRBJ1-1,-,ASSSGGSTLPKHF
TRBV7-6,TRBJ2-5,-,ASSPSLVGETQY